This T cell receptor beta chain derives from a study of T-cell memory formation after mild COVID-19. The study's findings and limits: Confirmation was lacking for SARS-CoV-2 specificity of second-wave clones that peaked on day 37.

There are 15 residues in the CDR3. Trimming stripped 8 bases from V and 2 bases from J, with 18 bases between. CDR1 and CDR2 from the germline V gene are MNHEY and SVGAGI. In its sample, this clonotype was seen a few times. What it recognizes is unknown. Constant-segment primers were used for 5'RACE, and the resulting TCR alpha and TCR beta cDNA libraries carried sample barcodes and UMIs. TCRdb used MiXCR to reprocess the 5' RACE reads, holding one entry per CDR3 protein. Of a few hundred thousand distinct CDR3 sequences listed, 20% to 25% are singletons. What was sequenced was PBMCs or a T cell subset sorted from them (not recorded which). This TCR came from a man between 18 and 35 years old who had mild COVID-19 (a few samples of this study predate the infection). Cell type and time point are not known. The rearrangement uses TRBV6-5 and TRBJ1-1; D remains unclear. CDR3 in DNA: TGTGCCAGCTCTACCGCGGCTACAGTTAACACTGAAGCTTTCTTT. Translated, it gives CASSTAATVNTEAFF.